The 3 T cell receptor beta chains in this list originate from one sample, sequenced in a study of identical twins (dated by TCRdb to the mid-2010s). Libraries were prepared through 5' RACE. The instrument given in TCRdb is Illumina HiSeq 2000. TCRdb reran the public reads through fastp at Q25 and MiXCR, keeping productive beta chains. Every CDR3 protein is listed once, alongside the most common genes and DNA of its rows. The sample yields under 500,000 distinct CDR3 sequences; 13% to 15% were counted once. Together, the top ten hold approximately 1% of the sample. The sample was also linked to a second study, of yellow fever vaccine responses in identical twins.

The source material was CD4+ T cells sorted from blood. Receptors originate from a woman in her late teens or twenties in good health.

This clonotype has more than one count but fewer than ten. The J gene is TRBJ1-1, the V gene TRBV2; 8 bases match TRBD1. Germline V lookup: CDR1 SNHLY, CDR2 FYNNEI. J lost 1 base, V lost 5 bases, and 9 bases had no gene match. CDR3 length: 16 residues. The CDR3 DNA reads TGTGCCAGCAGTCCAGATTGGACAGGGCAGAACACTGAAGCTTTCTTT. It encodes CASSPDWTGQNTEAFF.

Concerning this clonotype itself: This CDR3 fails to terminate in the conserved phenylalanine or tryptophan, so it likely reflects a read error. The DNA is left out, because the CDR3 cannot be placed on it with certainty; the CDR3 is given as TCRdb lists it. The J gene is TRBJ2-7, the V gene TRBV5-6. The CDR3 spans 11 amino acids, including both terminal residues. The V gene's germline CDR1 is SGHDT and CDR2 YYEEEE. CDR3: CATQTLDTISL.

The rearrangement links TRBV7-2 to TRBJ2-1; 7 bases are a match to TRBD2. CDR3 length: 14 amino acids. V shed 2 bases, J shed 7 bases, and the junction held 5 bases outside the gene matches. Germline V gene data show CDR1 as SGHTA and CDR2 as FQGNSA. The DNA of the CDR3 is TGTGCCAGCAGCTTACTAGCGGCCCGGAATGAGCAGTTCTTC. Translating it yields CASSLLAARNEQFF.